The 19 T cell receptor beta chains given below trace back to one sample, sequenced in a study of blood T cell repertoires in COVID-19. Measured with immunoSEQ multiplex PCR; TCRdb has only the in-frame clones, and not every one. Found here are approximately 75,000 clones, 74% of them singletons; the top ten hold roughly 2.6%. Source material: peripheral blood. The receptors come from a human donor with acute or convalescent COVID-19. The donor label of this sample is uncertain.

The J gene is TRBJ1-5, the V gene TRBV24-1, with D perhaps TRBD1 (5 bases). The germline V and J ends were trimmed by 5 bases and 7 bases, with 20 bases remaining between them. Per the germline V gene, CDR1 is KGHDR and CDR2 is SFDVKD. The CDR3 totals 16 residues. In nucleotides, the CDR3 is TGTGCCACCAGTGGTCGGGGGGAAGGGGCTGGGCAGCCCCAGCATTTT. Translation: CATSGRGEGAGQPQHF.

This chain links TRBV2 with TRBJ2-2; 9 bases align to TRBD2. The CDR3 covers 14 residues. Germline loops: CDR1 SNHLY, CDR2 FYNNEI. V lost 4 bases and J lost 6; bases outside the gene matches: 3. CDR3 coding DNA: TGTGCCAGCAGTGGGCTAGCGGGGTCCGGGGAGCTGTTTTTT. Translation gives CASSGLAGSGELFF. Variable domain in full (rest from reference TRBV2 and TRBJ2-2): EPEVTQTPSHQVTQMGQEVILRCVPISNHLYFYWYRQILGQKVEFLVSFYNNEISEKSEIFDDQFSVERPDGSNFTLKIRSTKLEDSAMYFCASSGLAGSGELFFGEGSRLTVL.

This rearrangement joins TRBV14 to TRBJ1-1, with D possibly TRBD1 on 6 matching bases. There are 13 residues in the CDR3. V was shortened by 5 bases and J by 8 bases, with 15 bases between the two germline ends. Germline V CDR1 and CDR2: SGHDN, FVKESK. CDR3 protein: CASSFAPQGEAFF. Written as DNA, the CDR3 is TGTGCCAGCAGCTTTGCACCACAGGGAGAAGCTTTCTTT.

With respect to this clone: An end of the junction differs from the germline gene, which may be a read error. This chain joins TRBV28 and TRBJ1-4, with D perhaps TRBD1 (6 bases). Germline lookup yields CDR1 MDHEN and CDR2 SYDVKM. This CDR3 comprises 11 residues. The DNA of the CDR3 is TGTGCCAGCAGTTCACCCGGACAGTGGGTTTTT. Translation: CASSSPGQWVF.

The rearrangement joins TRBV3-1 (or the pseudogene TRBV3-2) to TRBJ1-2, with D uncertain. The CDR3 runs 14 residues. Between the trimmed V and J ends, which lost 4 bases and 7 bases, there was a span of 16 bases. Germline V gene data show CDR1 as LGHDT and CDR2 as YNNKEL (reference sequence). As DNA, the CDR3 is TGTGCCAGCAGCCTAAAAGCGAGGGCGGCTGGCTACACCTTC. Amino acids: CASSLKARAAGYTF.

The rearrangement uses TRBV5-1 and TRBJ2-2; 13 nucleotides match TRBD2. This CDR3 has 20 amino acids. The V gene end was trimmed by 3 bases and the J gene end by 0 bases; junction bases not matched to a gene: 11. Germline values: CDR1 SGHRS, CDR2 YFSETQ. The CDR3 sequence: CASSSRTSGGLSANTGELFF. CDR3 coding DNA: TGCGCCAGCAGCTCACGGACTAGCGGGGGCCTCTCGGCGAACACCGGGGAGCTGTTTTTT.

The chain has TRBV14 and TRBJ2-1; 13 nucleotides match TRBD2. CDR1 SGHDN and CDR2 FVKESK come from the germline V gene. The CDR3 length is 15 residues. V dropped 6 bases and J dropped 7; count of bases not matched to a gene: 6. The CDR3 loop is CASSLLAGGSNEQFF. The DNA of the CDR3 is TGTGCCAGCAGTTTACTAGCGGGAGGGAGTAATGAGCAGTTCTTC.

The rearrangement uses TRBV28 and TRBJ1-1; D remains unclear. The CDR3 loop spans 11 amino acids. V lost 7 bases, J lost 4 bases, and 7 bases lay in between. The germline V gene has CDR1 MDHEN and CDR2 SYDVKM. CDR3 nucleotides: TGTGCCAGCACCCCAGGCACTGAAGCTTTCTTT. Protein product: CASTPGTEAFF.

The chain couples TRBV18 to TRBJ1-6, with 7 bases identical to TRBD1. Germline lookup yields CDR1 KGHSH and CDR2 LQKENI. This CDR3 has 16 residues. V gave up 2 bases and J gave up 10 bases; unmatched junction bases: 11. The CDR3 DNA is TGTGCCAGCTCACCATACGGGACAGAAAACAACTCACCCCTCCACTTT. Translation gives CASSPYGTENNSPLHF.

The V gene is TRBV5-4, the J gene TRBJ2-7; 7 bases line up with TRBD1. Per germline, CDR1 SGHNT and CDR2 YYREEE (reference sequence). There are 14 residues in the CDR3. V dropped 0 bases and J dropped 7; count of bases not matched to a gene: 7. The CDR3 spells CASSLGQGRGEQYF. In DNA, the CDR3 is TGTGCCAGCAGCTTGGGACAGGGCCGGGGAGAGCAGTACTTC. Drawing the rest from reference TRBV5-4 and TRBJ2-7, the complete variable domain is ETGVTQSPTHLIKTRGQQVTLRCSSQSGHNTVSWYQQALGQGPQFIFQYYREEENGRGNFPPRFSGLQFPNYSSELNVNALELDDSALYLCASSLGQGRGEQYFGPGTRLTVT.

The rearrangement joins TRBV18 to TRBJ1-1, with no clear D. The CDR3 covers 14 residues. Germline values: CDR1 KGHSH, CDR2 LQKENI. V was shortened by 0 bases and J by 1 base, with 6 bases between the two germline ends. The CDR3: CASSPPKRNTEAFF. The CDR3 region has the DNA TGTGCCAGCTCACCACCGAAGAGGAACACTGAAGCTTTCTTT. Based on the CDR3 plus reference TRBV18 and TRBJ1-1, the full variable domain is NAGVMQNPRHLVRRRGQEARLRCSPMKGHSHVYWYRQLPEEGLKFMVYLQKENIIDESGMPKERFSAEFPKEGPSILRIQQVVRGDSAAYFCASSPPKRNTEAFFGQGTRLTVV.

The CDR3 nucleotides read TGTGCACACAGGGATCGGCCCGATAGCAATCAGCCCCAGCATTTT. Protein: CAHRDRPDSNQPQHF. The V and J genes are TRBV6-6 and TRBJ1-5; maybe TRBD1 (6 bases). The CDR3 spans 15 residues. Germline CDR1 reads MNHNY; CDR2 reads SVGAGI (reference sequence).

The chain employs TRBV5-1 and TRBJ1-2; 7 bases fit TRBD1. J lost 3 bases, V lost 4 bases, and 9 bases had no gene match. The CDR3 is made up of 15 amino acids. Germline V CDR1 and CDR2: SGHRS, YFSETQ. Here the CDR3 DNA reads TGCGCCAGCAGCCCGAACGACAGGGCGGACTATGGCTACACCTTC. Translated, it gives CASSPNDRADYGYTF. The variable domain in full, with the rest retrieved from reference TRBV5-1 and TRBJ1-2, is KAGVTQTPRYLIKTRGQQVTLSCSPISGHRSVSWYQQTPGQGLQFLFEYFSETQRNKGNFPGRFSGRQFSNSRSEMNVSTLELGDSALYLCASSPNDRADYGYTFGSGTRLTVV.

V and J are TRBV9 and TRBJ2-2; 8 positions agree with TRBD2. CDR1 is SGDLS, CDR2 YYNGEE, per germline. The CDR3 covers 14 residues. J was trimmed by 7 bases and V by 4 bases; bases with no gene match: 6. This CDR3 reads CASSPLRGGGELFF. CDR3 nucleotide sequence: TGTGCCAGCAGCCCCCTCCGGGGGGGCGGGGAGCTGTTTTTT.

Points on this clone: The junction departs from the called germline gene at one end, perhaps through a read error. The same CDR3 also results from other DNA sequences found in this sample. This chain connects TRBV6-1 to TRBJ1-5; maybe TRBD1 (6 bases). The CDR3 contains 16 residues. CDR1 is MNHNS and CDR2 is SASEGT in the germline V gene. CDR3 amino acids: CASSEGTHYSNQPQHF. CDR3 DNA: TGCGCCAGCAGTGAGGGGACACATTATAGCAATCAGCCCCAGCATTTT.

This clone appeared once. This rearrangement joins TRBV3-1 (or the pseudogene TRBV3-2) to TRBJ1-2; maybe TRBD1 (5 bases). Trimming stripped 6 bases from V and 4 bases from J, with 12 bases between. CDR1 and CDR2 from the germline V gene are LGHDT and YNNKEL (reference sequence). This CDR3 comprises 13 residues. The CDR3 loop is CASSLGAIYGYTF. The CDR3 DNA follows: TGTGCCAGCAGTTTAGGGGCGATCTATGGCTACACCTTC.

The chain has TRBV6-2 or TRBV6-3 and TRBJ1-2; possible D gene TRBD1, 6 bases. CDR3 length equals 13 residues. Germline CDR1 and CDR2: MNHEY and SVGEGT. V dropped 4 bases and J dropped 4 bases, with 10 bases sitting between them. CDR3 sequence: CASSSQGPYGYTF. The DNA of the CDR3 is TGTGCCAGCAGTTCACAGGGACCCTATGGCTACACCTTC.

This clone showed up just once. V and J are TRBV5-1 and TRBJ1-5; TRBD1 matches at 9 bases. CDR3 length: 14 amino acids. The V segment lost 4 bases and the J segment 5 bases; nucleotides outside the gene matches: 4. CDR1 SGHRS and CDR2 YFSETQ come from the germline V gene. The CDR3 sequence: CASSLGTGHQPQHF. CDR3 coding DNA: TGCGCCAGCAGCCTCGGGACAGGGCATCAGCCCCAGCATTTT.

The genes are TRBV30 and TRBJ1-1, with D unresolved. The CDR3 contains 11 residues. With 5 bases removed from V and 2 bases from J, the gap between germline ends came to 6 bases. Germline V gene data show CDR1 as GTSNPN and CDR2 as SVGIG (reference sequence). The CDR3 nucleotides are TGTGCCTGGGCAGGAAACACTGAAGCTTTCTTT. Protein: CAWAGNTEAFF.